This record looks at one T cell receptor (beta chain) sequence and its context. Method: immunoSEQ multiplex PCR; TCRdb's copy keeps in-frame clones and lacks some. The sample consists of 98,000 or so clones, approximately 80% of them appearing once. This specimen belongs to a study of glioma-infiltrating T cells after dendritic cell vaccination. Germline-derived CDR1 and CDR2 are SGHTA and FQGNSA. J gave up 7 bases and V 4 bases, and 9 bases lay outside the gene matches. The CDR3 spans 18 residues. Described time point: after dendritic cell vaccination, including at tumor progression/relapse. The sequence came from a human donor with glioblastoma. The chain has TRBV7-2 and TRBJ2-2; 16 bases are a match to TRBD2. The input for sequencing was blood, taken after dendritic cell vaccination. CDR3 protein: CASSSSGLAGGRVGELFF. CDR3 DNA: TGTGCCAGCAGCTCTTCGGGACTAGCGGGGGGGCGGGTCGGGGAGCTGTTTTTT.